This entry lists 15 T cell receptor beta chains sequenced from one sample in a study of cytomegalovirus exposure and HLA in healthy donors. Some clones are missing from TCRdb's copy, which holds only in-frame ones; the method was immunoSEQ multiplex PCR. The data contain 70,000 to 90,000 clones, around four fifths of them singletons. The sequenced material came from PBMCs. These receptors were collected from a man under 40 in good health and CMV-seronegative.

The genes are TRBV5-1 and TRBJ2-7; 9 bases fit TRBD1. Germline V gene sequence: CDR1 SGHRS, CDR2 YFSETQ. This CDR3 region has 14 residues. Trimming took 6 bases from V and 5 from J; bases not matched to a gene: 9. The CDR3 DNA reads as TGCGCCAGCACAAGACAGGGGGAGGTGGACGAGCAGTACTTC. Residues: CASTRQGEVDEQYF.

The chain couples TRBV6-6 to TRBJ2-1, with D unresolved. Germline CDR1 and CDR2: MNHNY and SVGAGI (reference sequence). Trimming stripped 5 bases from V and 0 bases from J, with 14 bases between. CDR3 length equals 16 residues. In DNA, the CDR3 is TGTGCCAGCAGTCGCGTGGCAGGCCCCTCCTACAATGAGCAGTTCTTC. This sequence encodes CASSRVAGPSYNEQFF.

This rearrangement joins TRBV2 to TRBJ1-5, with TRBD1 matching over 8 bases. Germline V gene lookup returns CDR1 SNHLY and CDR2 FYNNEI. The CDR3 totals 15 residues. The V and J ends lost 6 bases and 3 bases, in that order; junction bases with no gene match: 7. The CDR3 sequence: CASSQGQAYNQPQHF. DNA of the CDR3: TGTGCCAGCAGCCAGGGACAGGCCTACAATCAGCCCCAGCATTTT.

CDR3 coding DNA: TGTGCCAGCAGACGACTTACGACAGGCCAATGGGCCGGCTACACCTTC. It codes for CASRRLTTGQWAGYTF. The chain carries TRBV7-9 and TRBJ1-2, with a tentative D call TRBD1 (6 bases). The CDR3 spans 16 residues. The germline V gene encodes CDR1 SEHNR and CDR2 FQNEAQ (reference sequence). Trimming shortened V by 6 bases and J by 8 bases, and 25 bases separated the two germline ends.

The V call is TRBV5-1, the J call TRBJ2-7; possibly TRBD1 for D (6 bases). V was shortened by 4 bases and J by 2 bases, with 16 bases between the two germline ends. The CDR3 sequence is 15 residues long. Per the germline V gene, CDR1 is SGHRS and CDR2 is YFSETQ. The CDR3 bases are TGCGCCAGCAGCGTACAGGGCGGAGCGACCTACGAGCAGTACTTC. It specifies CASSVQGGATYEQYF.

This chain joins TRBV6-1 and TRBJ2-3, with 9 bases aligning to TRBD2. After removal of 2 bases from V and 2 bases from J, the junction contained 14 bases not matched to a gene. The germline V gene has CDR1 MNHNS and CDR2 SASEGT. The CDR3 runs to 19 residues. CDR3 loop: CASSEMGGGRAGATDTQYF. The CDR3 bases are TGTGCCAGCAGTGAAATGGGGGGCGGGAGGGCCGGAGCCACAGATACGCAGTATTTT.

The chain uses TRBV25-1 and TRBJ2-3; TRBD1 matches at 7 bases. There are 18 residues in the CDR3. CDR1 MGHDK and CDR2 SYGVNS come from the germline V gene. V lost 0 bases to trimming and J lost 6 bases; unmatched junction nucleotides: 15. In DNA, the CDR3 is TGTGCCAGCAGTGAATACTCCACACCGGGACAGAGGGGTGATACGCAGTATTTT. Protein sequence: CASSEYSTPGQRGDTQYF. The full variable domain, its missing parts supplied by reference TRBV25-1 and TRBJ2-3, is EADIYQTPRYLVIGTGKKITLECSQTMGHDKMYWYQQDPGMELHLIHYSYGVNSTEKGDLSSESTVSRIRTEHFPLTLESARPSHTSQYLCASSEYSTPGQRGDTQYFGPGTRLTVL.

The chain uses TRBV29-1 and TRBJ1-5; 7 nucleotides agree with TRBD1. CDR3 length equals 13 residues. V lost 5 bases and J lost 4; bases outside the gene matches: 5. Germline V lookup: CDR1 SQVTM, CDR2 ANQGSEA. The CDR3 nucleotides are TGCAGCGTTCGGGACAGCCTAAATCAGCCCCAGCATTTT. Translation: CSVRDSLNQPQHF.

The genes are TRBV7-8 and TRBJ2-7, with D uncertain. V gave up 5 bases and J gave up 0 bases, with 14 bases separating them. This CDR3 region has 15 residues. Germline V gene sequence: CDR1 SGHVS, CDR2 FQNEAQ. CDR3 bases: TGTGCCAGCAGCCCCGACGGGTTGAGCTCCTACGAGCAGTACTTC. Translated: CASSPDGLSSYEQYF.

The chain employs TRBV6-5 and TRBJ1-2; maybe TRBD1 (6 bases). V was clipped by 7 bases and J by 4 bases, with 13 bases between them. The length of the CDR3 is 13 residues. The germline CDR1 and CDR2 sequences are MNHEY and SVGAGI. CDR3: CASTRTESYGYTF. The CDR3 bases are TGTGCCAGCACCCGGACAGAAAGCTATGGCTACACCTTC.

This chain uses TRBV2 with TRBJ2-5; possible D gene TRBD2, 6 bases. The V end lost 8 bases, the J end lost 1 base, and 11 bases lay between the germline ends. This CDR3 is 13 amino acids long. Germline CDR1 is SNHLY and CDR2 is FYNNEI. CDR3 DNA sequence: TGTGCCAGCGGCCCGGGACTCCAAGAGACCCAGTACTTC. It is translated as CASGPGLQETQYF.

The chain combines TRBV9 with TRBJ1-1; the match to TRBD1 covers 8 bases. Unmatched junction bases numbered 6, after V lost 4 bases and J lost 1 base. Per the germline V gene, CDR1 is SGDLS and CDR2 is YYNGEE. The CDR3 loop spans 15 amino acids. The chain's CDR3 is CASSFGTGENTEAFF. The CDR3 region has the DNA TGTGCCAGCAGCTTCGGGACAGGTGAGAACACTGAAGCTTTCTTT.

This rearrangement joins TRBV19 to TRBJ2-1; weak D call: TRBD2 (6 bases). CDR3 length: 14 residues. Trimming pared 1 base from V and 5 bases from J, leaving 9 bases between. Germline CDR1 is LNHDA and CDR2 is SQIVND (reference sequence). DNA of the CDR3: TGTGCCAGTAGTATAGGGGGAGGAAACAATGAGCAGTTCTTC. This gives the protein CASSIGGGNNEQFF.

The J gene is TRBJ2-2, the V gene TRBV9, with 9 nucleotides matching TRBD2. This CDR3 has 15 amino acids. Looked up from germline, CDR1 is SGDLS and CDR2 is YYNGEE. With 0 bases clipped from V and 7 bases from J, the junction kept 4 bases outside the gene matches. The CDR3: CASSVGGLAGGELFF. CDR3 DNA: TGTGCCAGCAGCGTAGGGGGACTAGCAGGCGGGGAGCTGTTTTTT.

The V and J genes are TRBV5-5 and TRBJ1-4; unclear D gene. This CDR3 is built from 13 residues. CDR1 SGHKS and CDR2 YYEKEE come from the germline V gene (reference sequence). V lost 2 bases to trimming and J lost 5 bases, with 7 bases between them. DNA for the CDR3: TGTGCCAGCAGCTTTAGAGCAAATGAAAAACTGTTTTTT. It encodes CASSFRANEKLFF.